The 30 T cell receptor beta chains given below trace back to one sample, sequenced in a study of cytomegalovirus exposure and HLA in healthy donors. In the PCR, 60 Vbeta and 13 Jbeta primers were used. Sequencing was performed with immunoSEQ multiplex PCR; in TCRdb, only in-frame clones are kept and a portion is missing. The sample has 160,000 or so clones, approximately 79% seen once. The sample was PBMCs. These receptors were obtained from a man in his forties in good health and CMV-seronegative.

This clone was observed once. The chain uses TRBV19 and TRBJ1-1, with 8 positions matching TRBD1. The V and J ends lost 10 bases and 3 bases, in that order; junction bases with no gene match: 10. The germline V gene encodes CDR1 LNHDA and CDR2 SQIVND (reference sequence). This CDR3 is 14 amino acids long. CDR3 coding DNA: TGTGCCATTAAGACAGGGGCCTCGGACACTGAAGCTTTCTTT. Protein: CAIKTGASDTEAFF.

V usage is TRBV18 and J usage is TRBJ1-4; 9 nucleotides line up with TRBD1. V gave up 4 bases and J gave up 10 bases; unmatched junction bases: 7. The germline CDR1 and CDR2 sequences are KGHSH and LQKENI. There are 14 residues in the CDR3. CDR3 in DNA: TGTGCCAGCTCACTGGGACAGGGAGGAGGAAAACTGTTTTTT. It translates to CASSLGQGGGKLFF.

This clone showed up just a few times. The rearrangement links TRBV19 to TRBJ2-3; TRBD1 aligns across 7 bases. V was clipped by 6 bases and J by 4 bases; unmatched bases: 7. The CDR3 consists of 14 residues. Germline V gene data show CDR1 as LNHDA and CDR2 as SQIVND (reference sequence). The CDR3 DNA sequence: TGTGCCAGTAGCCTACTGACAGGGTCAGATACGCAGTATTTT. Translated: CASSLLTGSDTQYF. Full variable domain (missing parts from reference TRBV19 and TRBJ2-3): DGGITQSPKYLFRKEGQNVTLSCEQNLNHDAMYWYRQDPGQGLRLIYYSQIVNDFQKGDIAEGYSVSREKKESFPLTVTSAQKNPTAFYLCASSLLTGSDTQYFGPGTRLTVL.

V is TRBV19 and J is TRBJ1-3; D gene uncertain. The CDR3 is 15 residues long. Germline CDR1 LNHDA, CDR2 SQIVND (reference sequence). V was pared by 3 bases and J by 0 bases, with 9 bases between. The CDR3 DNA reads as TGTGCCAGTAGTATCGGAGCAGCCTCTGGAAACACCATATATTTT. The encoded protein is CASSIGAASGNTIYF.

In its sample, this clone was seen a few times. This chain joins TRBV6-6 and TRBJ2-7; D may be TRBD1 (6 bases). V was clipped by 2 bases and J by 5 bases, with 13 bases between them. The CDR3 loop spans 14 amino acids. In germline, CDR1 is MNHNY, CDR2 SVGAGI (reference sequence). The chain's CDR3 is CASSYPGQQNEQYF. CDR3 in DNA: TGTGCCAGCAGTTACCCGGGACAACAGAACGAGCAGTACTTC.

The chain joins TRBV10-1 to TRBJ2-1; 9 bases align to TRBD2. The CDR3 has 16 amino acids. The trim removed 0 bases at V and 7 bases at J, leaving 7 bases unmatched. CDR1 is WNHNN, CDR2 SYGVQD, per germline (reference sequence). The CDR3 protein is CASSESSGSIGNEQFF. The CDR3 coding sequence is TGCGCCAGCAGTGAGTCTAGCGGGAGTATCGGGAATGAGCAGTTCTTC.

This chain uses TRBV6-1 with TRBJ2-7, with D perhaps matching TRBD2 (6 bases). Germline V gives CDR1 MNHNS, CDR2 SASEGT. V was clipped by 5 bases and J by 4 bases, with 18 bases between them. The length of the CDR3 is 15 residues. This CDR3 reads CASSHAPGVGYEQYF. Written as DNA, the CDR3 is TGTGCCAGCAGTCATGCCCCGGGGGTCGGTTACGAGCAGTACTTC.

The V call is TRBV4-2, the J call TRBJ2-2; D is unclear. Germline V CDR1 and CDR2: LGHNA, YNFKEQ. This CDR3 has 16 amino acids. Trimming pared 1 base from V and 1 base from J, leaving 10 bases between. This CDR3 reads CASSQVPPGNTGELFF. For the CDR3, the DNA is TGTGCCAGCAGCCAAGTCCCCCCAGGGAACACCGGGGAGCTGTTTTTT.

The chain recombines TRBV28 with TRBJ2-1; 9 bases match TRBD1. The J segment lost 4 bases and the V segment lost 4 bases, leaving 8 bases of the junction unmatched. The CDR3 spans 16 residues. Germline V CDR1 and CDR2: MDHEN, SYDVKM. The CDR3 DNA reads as TGTGCCAGCAGTTCTAACCGGGACAGGGTATACAATGAGCAGTTCTTC. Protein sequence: CASSSNRDRVYNEQFF.

CDR3 nucleotide sequence: TGTGCCAGCAGTTCACCATCAAGCCACAATCAGCCCCAGCATTTT. Residues: CASSSPSSHNQPQHF. V usage is TRBV28 and J usage is TRBJ1-5; no clear D gene. Deletions cut 4 bases from V and 3 bases from J, with 13 bases between. Germline loops: CDR1 MDHEN, CDR2 SYDVKM. The CDR3 totals 15 residues.

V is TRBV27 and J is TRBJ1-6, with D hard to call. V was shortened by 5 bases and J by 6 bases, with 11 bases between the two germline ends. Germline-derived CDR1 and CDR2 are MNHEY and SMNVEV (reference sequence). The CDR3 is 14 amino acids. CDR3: CASSLDGVNSPLHF. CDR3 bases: TGTGCCAGCAGTCTCGACGGGGTTAATTCACCCCTCCACTTT.

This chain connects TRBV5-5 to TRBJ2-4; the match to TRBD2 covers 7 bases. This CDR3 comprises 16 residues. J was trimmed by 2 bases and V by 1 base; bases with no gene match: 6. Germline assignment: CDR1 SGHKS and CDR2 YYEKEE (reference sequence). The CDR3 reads CASSLFREETKNIQYF. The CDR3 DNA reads TGTGCCAGCAGCTTGTTCCGGGAGGAAACCAAAAACATTCAGTACTTC.

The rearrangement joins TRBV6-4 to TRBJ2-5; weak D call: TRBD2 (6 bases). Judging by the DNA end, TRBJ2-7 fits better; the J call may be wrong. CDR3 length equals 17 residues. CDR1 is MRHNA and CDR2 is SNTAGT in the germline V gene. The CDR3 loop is CASSDSTQGTSCYEQYF. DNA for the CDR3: TGTGCCAGCAGTGACTCGACACAAGGGACTTCCTGTTACGAGCAGTACTTC.

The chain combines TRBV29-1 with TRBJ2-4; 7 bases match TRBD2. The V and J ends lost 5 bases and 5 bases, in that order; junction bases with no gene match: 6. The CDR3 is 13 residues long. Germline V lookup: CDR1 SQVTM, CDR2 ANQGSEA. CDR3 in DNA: TGCAGCGTTCGGACAAGCGGGGAAAACATTCAGTACTTC. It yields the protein CSVRTSGENIQYF.

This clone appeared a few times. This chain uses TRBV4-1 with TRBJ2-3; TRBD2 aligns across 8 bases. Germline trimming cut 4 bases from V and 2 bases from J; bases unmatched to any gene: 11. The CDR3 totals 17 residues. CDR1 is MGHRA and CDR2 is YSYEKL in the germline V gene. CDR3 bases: TGCGCCAGCAGCCGGCTCCTGTCTAGCGGGCCCACAGATACGCAGTATTTT. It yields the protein CASSRLLSSGPTDTQYF.

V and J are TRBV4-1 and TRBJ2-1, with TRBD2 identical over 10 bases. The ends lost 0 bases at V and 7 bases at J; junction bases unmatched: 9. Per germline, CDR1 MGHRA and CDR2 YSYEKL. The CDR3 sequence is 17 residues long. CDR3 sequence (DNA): TGCGCCAGCAGCCAAGAAGGCCAGCGGGAGGGCCAAAATGAGCAGTTCTTC. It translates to CASSQEGQREGQNEQFF.

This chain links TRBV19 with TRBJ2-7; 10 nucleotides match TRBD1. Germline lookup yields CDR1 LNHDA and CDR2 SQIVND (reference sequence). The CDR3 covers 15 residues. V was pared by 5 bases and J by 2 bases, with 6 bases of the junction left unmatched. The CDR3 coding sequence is TGTGCCAGTAGTTCCGGGACAGGGGCGACCTACGAGCAGTACTTC. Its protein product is CASSSGTGATYEQYF.

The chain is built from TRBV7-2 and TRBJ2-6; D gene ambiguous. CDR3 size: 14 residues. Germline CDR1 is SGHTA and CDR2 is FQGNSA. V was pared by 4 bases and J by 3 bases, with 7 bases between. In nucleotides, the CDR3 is TGTGCCAGCAGCTCCGAGATTGGGGCCAACGTCCTGACTTTC. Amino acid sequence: CASSSEIGANVLTF.

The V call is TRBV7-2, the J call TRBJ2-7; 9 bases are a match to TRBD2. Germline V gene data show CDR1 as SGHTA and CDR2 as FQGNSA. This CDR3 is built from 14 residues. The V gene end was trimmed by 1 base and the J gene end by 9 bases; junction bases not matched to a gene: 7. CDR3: CASSLVAGDGVQYF. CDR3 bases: TGTGCCAGCAGCTTAGTAGCGGGAGATGGGGTGCAGTACTTC.

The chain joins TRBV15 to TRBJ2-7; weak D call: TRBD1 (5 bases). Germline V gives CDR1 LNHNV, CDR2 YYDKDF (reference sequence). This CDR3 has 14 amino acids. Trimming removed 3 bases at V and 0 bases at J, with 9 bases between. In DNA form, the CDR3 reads TGTGCCACCAGCAGCTCAGGGCTCTCCTACGAGCAGTACTTC. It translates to CATSSSGLSYEQYF.

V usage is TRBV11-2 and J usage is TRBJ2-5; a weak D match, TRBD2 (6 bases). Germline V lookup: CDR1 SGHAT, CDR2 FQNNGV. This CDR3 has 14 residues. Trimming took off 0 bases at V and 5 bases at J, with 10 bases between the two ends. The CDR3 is CASSLDAGSETQYF. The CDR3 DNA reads TGTGCCAGCAGCTTAGATGCGGGGTCGGAGACCCAGTACTTC.

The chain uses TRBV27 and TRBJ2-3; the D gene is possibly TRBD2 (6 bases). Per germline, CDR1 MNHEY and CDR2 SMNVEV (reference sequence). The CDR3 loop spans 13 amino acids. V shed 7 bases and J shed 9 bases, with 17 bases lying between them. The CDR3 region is CASTSLGGTTQYF. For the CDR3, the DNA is TGTGCCAGCACATCGCTTGGCGGGACCACGCAGTATTTT.

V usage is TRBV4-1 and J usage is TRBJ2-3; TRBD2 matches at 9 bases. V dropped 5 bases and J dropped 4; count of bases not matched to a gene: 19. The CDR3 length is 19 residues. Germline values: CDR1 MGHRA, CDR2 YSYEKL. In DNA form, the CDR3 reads TGCGCCAGCAGCTCCCGCTTACTAGCGGGCAACGGGAAACCAGATACGCAGTATTTT. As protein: CASSSRLLAGNGKPDTQYF.

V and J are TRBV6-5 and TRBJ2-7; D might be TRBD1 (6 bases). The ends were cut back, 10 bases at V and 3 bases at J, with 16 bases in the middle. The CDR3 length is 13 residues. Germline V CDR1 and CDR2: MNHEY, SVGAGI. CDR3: CATWDIGGYEQYF. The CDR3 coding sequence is TGTGCCACCTGGGACATAGGAGGCTACGAGCAGTACTTC.

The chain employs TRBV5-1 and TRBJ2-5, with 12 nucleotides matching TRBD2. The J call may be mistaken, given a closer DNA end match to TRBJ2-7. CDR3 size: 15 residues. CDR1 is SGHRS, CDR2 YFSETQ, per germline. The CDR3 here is CASSTGLAGQYEQYF. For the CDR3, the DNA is TGCGCCAGCAGCACCGGACTAGCGGGACAGTACGAGCAGTACTTC.

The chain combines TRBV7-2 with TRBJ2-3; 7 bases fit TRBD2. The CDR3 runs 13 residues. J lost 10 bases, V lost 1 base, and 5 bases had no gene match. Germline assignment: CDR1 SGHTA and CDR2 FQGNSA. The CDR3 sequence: CASSLGPGRAQYF. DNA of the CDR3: TGTGCCAGCAGCTTAGGGCCGGGGAGGGCGCAGTATTTT.

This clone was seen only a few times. CDR3 amino acids: CASSFRTSGRDFASTDTQYF. CDR3 sequence (DNA): TGTGCCAGCAGTTTCCGGACTAGCGGGAGGGATTTTGCTAGCACAGATACGCAGTATTTT. The chain links TRBV27 to TRBJ2-3; 15 positions agree with TRBD2. Trimming cost V 3 bases and J 0 bases; bases outside gene matches: 10. Germline CDR1 MNHEY, CDR2 SMNVEV (reference sequence). The CDR3 covers 20 residues.

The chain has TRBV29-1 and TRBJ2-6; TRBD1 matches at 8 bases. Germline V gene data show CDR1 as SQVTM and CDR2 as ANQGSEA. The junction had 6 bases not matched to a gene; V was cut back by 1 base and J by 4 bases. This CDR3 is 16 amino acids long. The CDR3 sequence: CSVEVIRGLGANVLTF. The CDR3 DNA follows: TGCAGCGTTGAAGTCATCAGGGGGCTCGGGGCCAACGTCCTGACTTTC.

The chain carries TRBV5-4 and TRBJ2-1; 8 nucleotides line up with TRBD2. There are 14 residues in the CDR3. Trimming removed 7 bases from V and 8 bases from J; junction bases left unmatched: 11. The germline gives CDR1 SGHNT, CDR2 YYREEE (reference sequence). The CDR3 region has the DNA TGTGCCAGCGGAAAAGCGGGAGTAACAGATGAGCAGTTCTTC. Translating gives CASGKAGVTDEQFF.

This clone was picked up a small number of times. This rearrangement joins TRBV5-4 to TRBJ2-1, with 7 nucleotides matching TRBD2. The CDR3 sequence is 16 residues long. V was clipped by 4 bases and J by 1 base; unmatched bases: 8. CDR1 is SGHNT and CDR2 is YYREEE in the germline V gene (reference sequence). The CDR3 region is CASSLRSGTSYNEQFF. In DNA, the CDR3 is TGTGCCAGCAGCCTGAGGAGCGGGACTTCCTACAATGAGCAGTTCTTC.